The present TCR beta chain was sequenced within a study of cytomegalovirus exposure and HLA in healthy donors. PCR employed 60 Vbeta and 13 Jbeta primers. TCRdb keeps only in-frame clones here, not all; method: immunoSEQ multiplex PCR. This table holds around 100,000 clones, roughly three quarters found once. This CDR3 is 14 amino acids long. The germline V gene has CDR1 SGHNT and CDR2 YYREEE (reference sequence). V was trimmed by 0 bases and J by 3 bases, leaving 10 bases between them. Concerning this clone itself: Its cognate antigen is unknown. Other DNA sequences in the same sample also yield this CDR3.

The study's findings and limits: A few of the chains that were CMV-associated were confirmed in vitro to be specific for CMV antigens.

Source material: PBMCs. This TCR came from a woman aged 18-29 years in good health and CMV-seropositive. This rearrangement joins TRBV5-4 to TRBJ2-7, with D perhaps matching TRBD2 (5 bases). The DNA for the CDR3 is TGTGCCAGCAGCTTGGGACAAGGGAGCTACGAGCAGTACTTC. Encoded protein: CASSLGQGSYEQYF.